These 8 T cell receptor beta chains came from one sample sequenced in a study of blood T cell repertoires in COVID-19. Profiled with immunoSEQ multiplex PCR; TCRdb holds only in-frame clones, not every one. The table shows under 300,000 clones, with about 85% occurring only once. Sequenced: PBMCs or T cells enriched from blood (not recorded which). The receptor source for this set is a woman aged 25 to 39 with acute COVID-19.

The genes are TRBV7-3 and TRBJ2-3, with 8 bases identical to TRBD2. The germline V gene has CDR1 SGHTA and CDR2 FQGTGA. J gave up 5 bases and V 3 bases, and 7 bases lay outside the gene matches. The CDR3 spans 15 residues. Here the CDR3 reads CASSFIAGNIDTQYF. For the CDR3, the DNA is TGTGCCAGCAGCTTCATAGCGGGAAATATAGATACGCAGTATTTT.

CDR3 residues: CASSPDSNQPQHF. The CDR3 DNA sequence: TGTGCCAGCTCACCGGACAGTAATCAGCCCCAGCATTTT. The chain carries TRBV18 and TRBJ1-5, with D possibly TRBD1 on 6 matching bases. V was trimmed by 3 bases and J by 4 bases, leaving 7 bases between them. The length of the CDR3 is 13 residues. Germline values: CDR1 KGHSH, CDR2 LQKENI.

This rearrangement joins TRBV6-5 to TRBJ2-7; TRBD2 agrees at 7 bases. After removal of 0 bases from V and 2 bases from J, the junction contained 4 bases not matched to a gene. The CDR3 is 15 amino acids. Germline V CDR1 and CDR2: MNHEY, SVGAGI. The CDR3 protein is CASSYSMAGAYEQYF. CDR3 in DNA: TGTGCCAGCAGTTACTCGATGGCGGGAGCCTACGAGCAGTACTTC.

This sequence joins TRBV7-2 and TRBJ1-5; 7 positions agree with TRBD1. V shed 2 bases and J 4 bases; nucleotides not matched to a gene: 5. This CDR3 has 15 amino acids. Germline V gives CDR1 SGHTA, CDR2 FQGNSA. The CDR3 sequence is CASSLNPGQNQPQHF. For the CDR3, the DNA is TGTGCCAGCAGCTTAAACCCGGGACAGAATCAGCCCCAGCATTTT.

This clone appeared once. The CDR3 DNA sequence: TGTGCCAGCAATCCGATCCGGGCAGGGCCGTTCAATGAGCAGTTCTTC. Amino acid sequence: CASNPIRAGPFNEQFF. V is TRBV5-5 and J is TRBJ2-1, with TRBD1 as a possible D gene (5 bases). Germline loops: CDR1 SGHKS, CDR2 YYEKEE (reference sequence). CDR3 size: 16 residues. V gave up 6 bases and J gave up 6 bases, with 22 bases separating them.

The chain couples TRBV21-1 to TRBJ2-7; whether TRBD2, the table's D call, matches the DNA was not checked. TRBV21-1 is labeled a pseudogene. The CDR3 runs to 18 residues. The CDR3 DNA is TGTGCCAGCAGCAGCAGTACTAGCGGGAACATTCCCCTAGGCGAGCAGTACTTC. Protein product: CASSSSTSGNIPLGEQYF.

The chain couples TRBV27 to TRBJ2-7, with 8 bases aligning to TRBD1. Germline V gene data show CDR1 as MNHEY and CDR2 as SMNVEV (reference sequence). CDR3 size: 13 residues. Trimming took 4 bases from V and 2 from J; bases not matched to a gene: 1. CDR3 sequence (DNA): TGTGCCAGCAGTTCACAGGGGGCCTACGAGCAGTACTTC. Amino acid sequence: CASSSQGAYEQYF.

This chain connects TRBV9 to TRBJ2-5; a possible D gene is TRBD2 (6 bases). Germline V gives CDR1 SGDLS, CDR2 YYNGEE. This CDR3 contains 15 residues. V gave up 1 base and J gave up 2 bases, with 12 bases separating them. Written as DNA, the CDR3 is TGTGCCAGCAGCGTATCCGGGAGCGTACAAGAGACCCAGTACTTC. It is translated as CASSVSGSVQETQYF. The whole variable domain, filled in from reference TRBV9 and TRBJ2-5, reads DSGVTQTPKHLITATGQRVTLRCSPRSGDLSVYWYQQSLDQGLQFLIQYYNGEERAKGNILERFSAQQFPDLHSELNLSSLELGDSALYFCASSVSGSVQETQYFGPGTRLLVL.